Given below is one TCR beta chain in context. The clone's antigen remains unknown. Nothing much larger sits one base from this clone, and base qualities are not available. The donors were healthy, HIV-negative adults with no recently reported acute infections or vaccinations. Every donor was a Caucasian adult residing in Nashville, Tennessee, USA. CD4+ T cells were enriched by magnetic negative selection; naive cells were then positively selected on CD45RA, and the negative fraction formed the memory subset. Blood was obtained by leukapheresis, after which PBMCs were separated by Ficoll-Histopaque density gradient centrifugation and cryopreserved in liquid nitrogen vapor phase. Analytical flow cytometry was used to check the purity and quantity of every magnetically sorted T cell population. From each sorted fraction, genomic DNA was isolated and quantified by UV absorbance on a Nanodrop 2000c. Using the deep immunoSEQ assay, multiplex PCR amplified TCR CDR3 regions from genomic DNA. Extracted genomic DNA from each cell subset was distributed evenly across all wells of several immunoSEQ 96-well plates, and each plate was treated as a replicate. Each replicate PCR for sorted subsets received 150 to 250 ng genomic DNA, equal to roughly 30,000 T cell genomes. Purified libraries were measured with a Qubit 3.0 fluorometer, size-checked on a Bioanalyzer 2100, and measured again with the KAPA Library Quantification kit. Each immunoSEQ 96-well plate was sequenced on its own single-read 150-cycle Illumina NextSeq 550 flow cell. As for the original processing: Because only junctional sequences without quality scores were contained in the immunoSEQ output, filtering matching that applied to full-length reads could not be performed. To assign V/J genes and CDR3, sequences were annotated against IMGT germline references using PyIR, a Python wrapper for IgBLAST v1.9. Reads were filtered out if the reads had weak V/J assignments (E-value above 1e-6), no CDR3, stop codons, out-of-frame junctions, or ambiguous translated residues. V3J clonotypes were defined as sequences sharing the same inferred V gene, J gene, and CDR3 amino acid sequence. Percentage overlap between repertoires was computed as shared unique clonotypes divided by the size of the smaller repertoire. RTK rarefaction, the Chao1 estimator, and Recon v2.1 estimates of unobserved clonotypes were used to assess repertoire richness. Generation probabilities for all TCRbeta clonotypes obtained by the gDNA method from several donors were computed using OLGA. TCRdb holds this immuneACCESS table with in-frame rearrangements only. Some clones are missing; in checked studies, unresolved V genes explain under half, and the rest has no known cause. The V and J calls and clone size come from that table; D and trimming were worked out from the DNA. The sample table records roughly 700,000 clones; roughly 70% of these occur just once. The top ten hold approximately 1.8% of the sample.

The sample comes from a study of shared clonotypes between healthy human individuals (dated by TCRdb to 2020 to 2022). About the investigation overall: A few men and two women, aged 18 to 49 years, made up the cohort. For each donor, CD4 naive and CD4 memory were each given three plates, CD8 naive was given two plates, and CD8 memory was given one plate. To estimate repertoire size and how much clonotypes are shared between individuals, the study performed deep sequencing of blood TCR repertoires from a few healthy adults. To increase sequencing depth and limit assay-specific biases, different laboratories used diverse techniques to prepare libraries and sequence TCR repertoires. Each donor's leukapheresis produced roughly between roughly 0.94 and 9.5 billion PBMCs.

The germline V gene provides CDR1 SGHAT and CDR2 FQNNGV. The CDR3 runs 18 amino acids, cysteine and phenylalanine included. Only CDR3 DNA remains: 54 bases, in frame from the first base. Trimming leaves V shorter by 5 bases and J shorter by 2 bases, with the junction holding 14 bases beyond the gene matches. Results the study describes overall, beyond this receptor: Naive subsets generally had larger estimated clonotype richness than memory subsets. Sampling was restricted to blood, and TCR repertoires in tissues likely differ from the TCR repertoires found in blood. Compared with non-shared clonotypes, clonotypes shared by all four sorted-subset donors had higher generation probabilities. Rarefaction of sorted-subset datasets indicated incomplete sequencing despite the large sequencing depth. Approximately 5% of naive CD4, approximately 3.7% of naive CD8, around 2.3% of memory CD4, and 0.4% of memory CD8 clonotypes were shared across several donors. Pairwise subsampling indicated that sequencing depth was expected to affect the degree of clonotype sharing among donors. The genetic and exposure-history diversity represented was limited by the small number of donors.

The source material was memory CD4+ T cells sorted from blood. The cell subset or site label of this sample denotes: CD45RA-negative fraction. This clonotype was obtained from a woman younger than 45 in good health. This chain is built from TRBV11-2 and TRBJ2-3, with TRBD2 identical over 9 junction bases. In nucleotide form, the sequence is TGTGCCAGCAGCCAACGGGGCCGAGCGGGGGGACTCACAGATACGCAGTATTTT. This gives the protein CASSQRGRAGGLTDTQYF.